A single sample gave rise to the 27 T cell receptor beta chains below, sequenced in a study of T cell responses to AZD1222 COVID-19 vaccine. Sequencing used immunoSEQ multiplex PCR; TCRdb keeps in-frame clones, though not all of them. This sample has about 99,000 clones; roughly 90% occur once, and the top ten carry 2.5% to 3%. The sample consisted of peripheral blood, taken on day 0 of AZD1222 vaccination. The receptors originated from an adult in good health.

The rearrangement joins TRBV4-2 to TRBJ1-2; D is ambiguous. In germline, CDR1 is LGHNA, CDR2 YNFKEQ. The CDR3 is 13 amino acids. V was shortened by 0 bases and J by 5 bases, with 7 bases between the two germline ends. CDR3 sequence (DNA): TGTGCCAGCAGCCAAGAGGTTAAATATGGCTACACCTTC. Translated: CASSQEVKYGYTF.

The gene calls are TRBV7-8 and TRBJ2-1; 12 bases are a match to TRBD2. Unmatched junction bases numbered 6, after V lost 5 bases and J lost 1 base. The CDR3 runs to 17 residues. Per germline, CDR1 SGHVS and CDR2 FQNEAQ. This CDR3 is CASSIGLAGLSYNEQFF. Written as DNA, the CDR3 is TGTGCCAGCAGCATCGGACTAGCGGGACTTTCCTACAATGAGCAGTTCTTC.

The genes are TRBV6-2 or TRBV6-3 and TRBJ1-1; unclear D gene. There are 12 residues in the CDR3. Per the germline V gene, CDR1 is MNHEY and CDR2 is SVGEGT. Trimming left V 4 bases short and J 5 bases short, with 8 bases between. The CDR3 protein is CASSLLTTEAFF. CDR3 in DNA: TGTGCCAGCAGTTTGCTAACGACTGAAGCTTTCTTT.

This sequence joins TRBV30 and TRBJ1-6; D is possibly TRBD1 (6 bases). CDR1 and CDR2 (germline): GTSNPN, SVGIG (reference sequence). Deletions cut 4 bases from V and 8 bases from J, with 18 bases between. This CDR3 has 15 residues. The CDR3 DNA reads TGTGCCTGGACTCCCCGGGGCAGGGGTTATTCACCCCTCCACTTT. Translation gives CAWTPRGRGYSPLHF.

The V call is TRBV6-5, the J call TRBJ2-5; 7 nucleotides match TRBD1. The CDR3 loop spans 14 amino acids. J gave up 3 bases and V 5 bases, and 6 bases lay outside the gene matches. The V gene's germline CDR1 is MNHEY and CDR2 SVGAGI. CDR3: CASSQRQGKETQYF. CDR3 sequence (DNA): TGTGCCAGCAGTCAGAGACAGGGAAAAGAGACCCAGTACTTC.

The rearrangement joins TRBV10-3 to TRBJ1-2, with a weak D call TRBD1 (5 bases). This CDR3 spans 14 amino acids. The ends were cut back, 3 bases at V and 5 bases at J, with 13 bases in the middle. Germline V CDR1 and CDR2: ENHRY, SYGVKD. CDR3 protein: CAISEASGMYGYTF. The CDR3 DNA is TGTGCCATCAGTGAAGCTTCAGGGATGTATGGCTACACCTTC.

The chain is built from TRBV19 and TRBJ2-5; 10 bases line up with TRBD1. V gave up 5 bases and J gave up 1 base; unmatched junction bases: 13. The CDR3 totals 18 residues. Germline CDR1 LNHDA, CDR2 SQIVND (reference sequence). CDR3 residues: CASSLRQGAFSRQETQYF. DNA of the CDR3: TGTGCCAGTAGTCTAAGACAGGGGGCATTTAGTCGCCAAGAGACCCAGTACTTC.

The chain's CDR3 is CASSLPSGREQYF. CDR3 coding DNA: TGTGCCAGCAGCTTACCTAGCGGGAGAGAGCAGTACTTC. The chain combines TRBV11-2 with TRBJ2-7; 10 nucleotides line up with TRBD2. Germline V lookup: CDR1 SGHAT, CDR2 FQNNGV. There are 13 residues in the CDR3. Trimming took 2 bases from V and 7 from J; bases not matched to a gene: 2.

V gene TRBV28 combines with J gene TRBJ1-1, with D hard to call. With 2 bases removed from V and 6 bases from J, the gap between germline ends came to 13 bases. Germline V gives CDR1 MDHEN, CDR2 SYDVKM. This CDR3 is 14 amino acids long. CDR3 protein: CASSLHTEGAEAFF. The DNA of the CDR3 is TGTGCCAGCAGTTTACACACAGAGGGCGCTGAAGCTTTCTTT. The variable domain in full, with the rest retrieved from reference TRBV28 and TRBJ1-1, is DVKVTQSSRYLVKRTGEKVFLECVQDMDHENMFWYRQDPGLGLRLIYFSYDVKMKEKGDIPEGYSVSREKKERFSLILESASTNQTSMYLCASSLHTEGAEAFFGQGTRLTVV.

The chain uses TRBV9 and TRBJ2-7, with 10 nucleotides matching TRBD2. The CDR3 runs to 14 residues. With 1 base clipped from V and 5 bases from J, the junction kept 3 bases outside the gene matches. CDR1 SGDLS and CDR2 YYNGEE come from the germline V gene. CDR3 residues: CASSVQGLADEQYF. The CDR3 coding sequence is TGTGCCAGCAGCGTACAAGGACTAGCGGACGAGCAGTACTTC.

V and J are TRBV7-6 and TRBJ2-1, with D perhaps TRBD1 (6 bases). The CDR3 totals 13 residues. Germline CDR1 is SGHVS and CDR2 is FNYEAQ. V was cut by 5 bases and J by 5 bases, with 10 bases left in between. Written as DNA, the CDR3 is TGTGCCAGCAGCCAGGGGACCGACAATGAGCAGTTCTTC. Protein sequence: CASSQGTDNEQFF.

This clone was counted only a few times. The chain uses TRBV9 and TRBJ2-7; D call uncertain. The germline V and J ends were trimmed by 0 bases and 2 bases, with 9 bases remaining between them. CDR1 and CDR2 from the germline V gene are SGDLS and YYNGEE. The CDR3 contains 14 residues. The CDR3, as DNA: TGTGCCAGCAGCGTAGGAAGTACTGCCTACGAGCAGTACTTC. This gives the protein CASSVGSTAYEQYF.

The chain is built from TRBV27 and TRBJ1-5; 7 nucleotides line up with TRBD1. Trimming at V came to 7 bases and at J to 0 bases, leaving 9 bases not matched to a gene. The CDR3 sequence is 16 residues long. Germline CDR1 is MNHEY and CDR2 is SMNVEV (reference sequence). This chain's CDR3 is CASNATGDHSNQPQHF. The CDR3 nucleotides are TGTGCCAGCAATGCTACAGGGGATCATAGCAATCAGCCCCAGCATTTT.

This clone was detected only a few times. The chain is built from TRBV30 and TRBJ2-7; 8 positions agree with TRBD2. The length of the CDR3 is 15 residues. The trim removed 7 bases at V and 4 bases at J, leaving 15 bases unmatched. Germline assignment: CDR1 GTSNPN and CDR2 SVGIG (reference sequence). The CDR3 loop reads CAYTGSGGQPYEQYF. The CDR3 DNA reads TGTGCCTACACGGGCTCGGGAGGGCAGCCGTACGAGCAGTACTTC. The whole variable domain, remainder taken from reference TRBV30 and TRBJ2-7, is SQTIHQWPATLVQPVGSPLSLECTVEGTSNPNLYWYRQAAGRGLQLLFYSVGIGQISSEVPQNLSASRPQDRQFILSSKKLLLSDSGFYLCAYTGSGGQPYEQYFGPGTRLTVT.

V is TRBV2 and J is TRBJ2-5; a possible D gene is TRBD1 (7 bases). This CDR3 has 14 amino acids. V was pared by 8 bases and J by 5 bases, with 18 bases between. Looked up from germline, CDR1 is SNHLY and CDR2 is FYNNEI. The CDR3 nucleotides read TGTGCCAGCTCCCGCGGAGGGGGCTGGGAGACCCAGTACTTC. It specifies CASSRGGGWETQYF.

This sequence joins TRBV15 and TRBJ2-7; tentative D call: TRBD2 (6 bases). Per germline, CDR1 LNHNV and CDR2 YYDKDF (reference sequence). The V end lost 3 bases, the J end lost 5 bases, and 14 bases lay between the germline ends. The CDR3 is 14 residues long. In DNA, the CDR3 is TGTGCCACCAGCAGCGGGAGATGGTGTCACGAGCAGTACTTC. It codes for CATSSGRWCHEQYF.

J is TRBJ2-7 and V is TRBV30; D remains ambiguous. CDR1 is GTSNPN and CDR2 is SVGIG in the germline V gene (reference sequence). Trimming cost V 0 bases and J 5 bases, with 14 bases left between them. The length of the CDR3 is 14 residues. The CDR3 DNA reads as TGTGCCTGGAGTGTAGGCAGGAGCTGGGACGAGCAGTACTTC. Encoded protein: CAWSVGRSWDEQYF.

The chain has TRBV5-1 and TRBJ2-2; unclear D gene. V was trimmed by 0 bases and J by 5 bases, leaving 8 bases between them. This CDR3 contains 14 residues. The germline CDR1 and CDR2 sequences are SGHRS and YFSETQ. The chain's CDR3 is CASSLEGRTGELFF. The CDR3 coding sequence is TGCGCCAGCAGCTTGGAGGGTAGAACCGGGGAGCTGTTTTTT.

V is TRBV27 and J is TRBJ2-3, with 7 bases fitting TRBD1. This CDR3 is 18 amino acids long. Looked up from germline, CDR1 is MNHEY and CDR2 is SMNVEV (reference sequence). Trimming cost V 4 bases and J 2 bases; bases outside gene matches: 15. Here the CDR3 reads CASSSPGQRLILTDTQYF. The CDR3 DNA sequence: TGTGCCAGCAGTTCCCCGGGACAGCGACTAATCCTCACAGATACGCAGTATTTT.

This chain uses TRBV11-3 with TRBJ1-5; no clear D gene. This CDR3 comprises 16 residues. V lost 1 base and J lost 7, with 17 bases in between. The germline gives CDR1 SGHNT, CDR2 YENEEA. The CDR3 sequence: CASSLGRELSGQPQHF. DNA for the CDR3: TGTGCCAGCAGCTTAGGACGGGAGCTGTCCGGACAGCCCCAGCATTTT.

V and J are TRBV7-3 and TRBJ1-2, with 9 positions matching TRBD1. The V segment lost 4 bases and the J segment 4 bases; nucleotides outside the gene matches: 1. The CDR3 runs to 13 residues. Germline loops: CDR1 SGHTA, CDR2 FQGTGA. The DNA of the CDR3 is TGTGCCAGCAGCTCGGGACAGGGCTATGGCTACACCTTC. Translation gives CASSSGQGYGYTF.

V is TRBV6-4 and J is TRBJ1-6, with 8 bases lining up with TRBD1. The junction had 7 bases not matched to a gene; V was cut back by 4 bases and J by 8 bases. Germline V lookup: CDR1 MRHNA, CDR2 SNTAGT. This CDR3 has 15 residues. The CDR3 nucleotides are TGTGCCAGCAGTGCCTTTGGACAGGGCGATTCACCCCTCCACTTT. Encoded protein: CASSAFGQGDSPLHF.

In this sample, this clone turned up many times. The V call is TRBV29-1, the J call TRBJ2-1; TRBD1 matches at 9 bases. The CDR3 has 15 residues. Trimming took 6 bases from V and 2 from J; bases not matched to a gene: 8. The germline V gene encodes CDR1 SQVTM and CDR2 ANQGSEA. The CDR3 region is CSVPSGQGTYNEQFF. The CDR3, as DNA: TGCAGCGTCCCAAGCGGACAGGGGACCTACAATGAGCAGTTCTTC.

The chain couples TRBV28 to TRBJ2-6, with a tentative D call TRBD2 (5 bases). Trimming took off 1 base at V and 0 bases at J, with 13 bases between the two ends. The CDR3 is 18 amino acids. Looked up from germline, CDR1 is MDHEN and CDR2 is SYDVKM. The CDR3 reads CASSLLGLQSSGANVLTF. The CDR3 DNA reads TGTGCCAGCAGTTTATTAGGACTTCAGAGCTCTGGGGCCAACGTCCTGACTTTC.

The rearrangement links TRBV30 to TRBJ2-2; no definite D call. Looked up from germline, CDR1 is GTSNPN and CDR2 is SVGIG (reference sequence). The V and J ends lost 7 bases and 4 bases respectively, with 7 bases between them. The CDR3 length is 11 residues. The CDR3 protein is CAFSFTGELFF. The CDR3 coding sequence is TGTGCCTTCTCGTTCACCGGGGAGCTGTTTTTT.

The chain has TRBV15 and TRBJ2-3, with D unresolved. V lost 0 bases to trimming and J lost 0 bases, with 7 bases between them. This CDR3 has 15 amino acids. The germline CDR1 and CDR2 sequences are LNHNV and YYDKDF (reference sequence). CDR3 sequence (DNA): TGTGCCACCAGCAGAGATGGGCTCAGCACAGATACGCAGTATTTT. Protein sequence: CATSRDGLSTDTQYF.

This clone was found once. The CDR3 spells CASSLDGQGEVSGYTF. CDR3 in DNA: TGTGCCAGCAGCTTGGATGGGCAGGGTGAGGTATCTGGCTACACCTTC. J is TRBJ1-2 and V is TRBV5-4, with D possibly matching TRBD1 (5 bases). Germline V gene sequence: CDR1 SGHNT, CDR2 YYREEE (reference sequence). This CDR3 has 16 amino acids. V shed 0 bases and J shed 7 bases, with 19 bases lying between them.